This T cell receptor beta chain appears in the sequencing data of a study of shared clonotypes between healthy human individuals. Repertoires were generated with immunoSEQ multiplex PCR, while TCRdb's copy carries only in-frame clones and drops some. This sample has under 2,500,000 clones, with 90% to 97% found just once. This CDR3 is built from 13 residues. Germline V gene sequence: CDR1 SNHLY, CDR2 FYNNEI. Deletions cut 5 bases from V and 4 bases from J, with 11 bases between. This chain uses TRBV2 with TRBJ1-2; D call uncertain. Sequencing was done on a sample of naive CD4+ T cells sorted from blood. Subset described: CD45RA+ positively selected. The sequence was obtained from a man between 18 and 29 years old in good health. The DNA for the CDR3 is TGTGCCAGCAGTACCGTTCTTATCTATGGCTACACCTTC. The encoded protein is CASSTVLIYGYTF.